This is a list of T cell receptor beta chains from one sample in a study of CD8 T cells in Susac syndrome. Using its own MiXCR run on the immunoSEQ multiplex PCR reads, TCRdb lists one record per CDR3 protein. The data hold around 59,000 distinct CDR3 sequences, with about 92% observed a single time. The sample taken for sequencing was CD8+ T cells from PBMCs. The receptors stem from a human donor in good health. The CDR3 runs from the conserved cysteine through the conserved F or W. The order of the fields is clone size, D gene, J gene, V gene, CDR3 protein, CDR3 DNA. A D gene is named only where the DNA matches it firmly. Some rows mark clone size as missing; the rest say once, few, many or name a class of expanded clone.

>-|-|TRBJ2-3|TRBV6-1
CALRDLKETDTQYF
TGTGCCTTAAGGGACCTGAAGGAAACAGATACGCAGTATTTT
>few|-|TRBJ2-2|TRBV12-3/TRBV12-4
CASSHRSPGELFF
TGTGCCAGCAGCCACCGTAGTCCCGGGGAGCTGTTTTTT
>-|TRBD2|TRBJ2-5|TRBV7-9
CASSREEGRETQYF
TGTGCCAGCTCCCGGGAGGAGGGTCGGGAGACCCAGTACTTC
>-|-|TRBJ1-4|TRBV7-8
CASSSRTPHSGELFF
TGTGCCAGCAGCAGCCGGACACCCCATTCGGGCGAACTGTTTTTT
>once|TRBD1|TRBJ1-1|TRBV3-1
CASSQGWTGEWTEAFF
TGTGCCAGCAGCCAGGGTTGGACAGGGGAATGGACTGAAGCTTTCTTT
>-|TRBD1|TRBJ2-1|TRBV2
CASSFYRGRRTYNEQFF
TGTGCCAGCAGTTTTTACAGGGGGCGGAGGACCTACAATGAGCAGTTCTTC
>once|TRBD1|TRBJ2-5|TRBV7-9
CASSWGQGKETQYF
TGTGCCAGCAGCTGGGGACAGGGGAAAGAGACCCAGTACTTC
>-|TRBD2|TRBJ2-7|TRBV25-1
CASKIRGDPYF
TGTGCCAGCAAAATACGGGGGGATCCGTACTTC
>-|TRBD2|TRBJ2-3|TRBV5-5
CASIRGGQLGRTDTQYF
TGTGCCAGCATCCGGGGGGGCCAATTGGGTCGCACAGATACGCAGTATTTT
>-|-|TRBJ2-7|TRBV20-1
CSARDMDGESYEQYF
TGCAGTGCTAGAGATATGGACGGGGAGTCCTACGAGCAGTACTTC
>-|-|TRBJ1-5|TRBV27
CASSLRPPMKPQHF
TGTGCCAGCAGTTTACGGCCCCCAATGAAGCCCCAGCATTTT